This entry describes one TCR beta chain. This clone's antigen is unknown. No per-base quality is available; no much larger clone lies one base away. This sample was included in a study of blood T cells in healthy people across ages (dated by TCRdb to the mid-2010s). Background on the whole study: In model experiments, roughly one uniquely barcoded TCR beta cDNA molecule per two T cells was captured by template switching. Donors of different ages were randomly distributed across sequencing lanes to avoid experimental bias. For two donors (one aged 18 to 29 and one aged 80 or older), the study analyzed two additional independent replicas of 1 million unique cDNA reads from the same blood draw. Age-related changes in TCR beta repertoire diversity were measured in the study by deep sequencing normalized with unique cDNA molecular identifiers. Four age groups were formed from the donors: young (average around 15 years), middle-aged (approximately 39), aged (around 62) and long-lived (82). What the study reported, not specific to this receptor: The CMV infection status of donors was not known, potentially confounding age-related changes in expanded clonotypes. Compared with the aged group, more naive CD4+ T cells, fewer expanded clones and increased TCR diversity were shown by the long-lived group, suggesting age selection. Total diversity estimates from one million sequenced T cells were considered lower bounds and underestimates. Observed TCR beta diversity per million T cells fell roughly linearly with age, and a significant reduction was already apparent by age about 38. Bulk unsorted PBMC profiling prevented conclusive comparison of naive and antigen-experienced compartments. There was a strong correlation between observed TCR beta diversity and the percentage of naive T cells measured by flow cytometry.

The library was made by 5' RACE. The sequencer listed for this sample is Illumina HiSeq 2500. A second PCR of roughly 6 to 11 cycles was run with a J-beta primer mix and a sample-barcoded 5' primer. A template-switch 5' adaptor carrying 12 random nucleotides introduced a unique molecular identifier onto each TCR beta cDNA molecule. Each sample yielded at least 3 million CDR3-containing paired-end reads. First-strand cDNA was synthesized from all RNA with the Mint cDNA synthesis kit, primed by a TRBC-specific oligonucleotide. Following uracil-DNA glycosylase treatment, a first 18-cycle PCR with universal primers M1SS and BC2_uni_R was performed on all cDNA. The study's own analysis went as follows. For normalization, 1 million high-quality reads, each with a distinct molecular identifier, were randomly selected from each sample. Reads sharing molecular identifiers were discarded rather than binned into consensus sequences. CDR3 identification, clonotype clustering and error correction used MiTCR with a Q25 quality threshold and the strictest error-elimination algorithm. A nonparametric unseen species model using Euler transformation provided a lower-bound estimate of total TCR beta diversity. Using fastp trimming at Q25 and MiXCR clonotype assembly, TCRdb reanalyzed the public sequencing data and kept in-frame beta chains. Each CDR3 protein appears once, grouped with its most common genes and DNA. V and J calls and clone size were set by TCRdb, not the authors. The sample table records about 780,000 distinct CDR3 sequences; around half of these occur just once. 15% to 20% of the sample lies in the top ten.

Here V drops 6 bases and J drops 2 bases, and the junction holds 1 base not matched to any gene. Including cysteine and phenylalanine, the CDR3 has 14 amino acids. Only the CDR3 DNA is retained, 42 bases long and in frame from the first base. In the germline V gene (reference sequence), CDR1 corresponds to MNHEY and CDR2 to SMNVEV. The approximately 41 donors, aged 6 to 90 years, were systemically healthy Caucasian individuals from Russia. Approximately 9 milliliters of peripheral blood were collected from each donor into EDTA-treated Vacutainer tubes. PBMCs were isolated by Ficoll-Paque density-gradient centrifugation, with at least 7 million obtained per sample. Trizol reagent was used to extract total RNA from the PBMCs, yielding at least 6 micrograms per sample. Naive CD45RAhigh/CD27high T cell percentages were measured by flow cytometry on a PBMC aliquot from every donor.

The sample taken for sequencing was blood. The clonotype was recovered from a man at least 80 years old in good health. The sequence links TRBV27 to TRBJ2-1; a stretch of 10 junction bases matches TRBD2. CDR3 protein: CASSGTSAYNEQFF. At the DNA level, the sequence is TGTGCCAGCAGCGGGACTAGCGCCTACAATGAGCAGTTCTTC.